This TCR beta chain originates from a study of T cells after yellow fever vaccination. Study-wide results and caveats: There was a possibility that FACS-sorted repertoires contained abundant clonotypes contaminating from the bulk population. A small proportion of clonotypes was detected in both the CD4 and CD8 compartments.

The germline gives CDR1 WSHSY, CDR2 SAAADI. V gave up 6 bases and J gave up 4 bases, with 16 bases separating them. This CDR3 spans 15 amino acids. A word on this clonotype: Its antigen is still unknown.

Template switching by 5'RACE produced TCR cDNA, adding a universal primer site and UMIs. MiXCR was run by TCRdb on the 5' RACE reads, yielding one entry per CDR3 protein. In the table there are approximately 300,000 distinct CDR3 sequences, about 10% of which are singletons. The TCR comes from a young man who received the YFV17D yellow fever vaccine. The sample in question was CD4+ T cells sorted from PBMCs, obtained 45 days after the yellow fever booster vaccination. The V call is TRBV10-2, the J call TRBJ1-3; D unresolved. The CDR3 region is CASSESDLLGNTIYF. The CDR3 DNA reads TGCGCCAGCAGCGAGAGCGATCTTTTAGGAAACACCATATATTTT.